These 15 T cell receptor beta chains were all obtained from the same sample, sequenced in a study of regulatory T cells in long-lasting Graves disease. Library construction for TCR beta used iRepertoire HTBI primers and Arm-PCR of CDR3 regions. TCRdb re-called the multiplex PCR reads through MiXCR, storing one row per CDR3 protein. The table shows about 660,000 distinct CDR3 sequences, with approximately 29% occurring only once. Documented time point: persistent/refractory GD, antithyroid drugs over 5 years with positive TRAb. Generation of the TCR library employed RNA extracted from PBMCs. The specimen comprised peripheral blood mononuclear cells (PBMCs), sampled when the disease was refractory, from a patient treated with antithyroid drugs. These receptors originate from a female donor with Graves disease.

The chain couples TRBV29-1 to TRBJ1-1; a weak D match, TRBD1 (6 bases). Trimming removed 4 bases at V and 1 base at J, with 10 bases between. CDR1 is SQVTM and CDR2 is ANQGSEA in the germline V gene. The CDR3 runs to 13 residues. The DNA of the CDR3 is TGCAGCGTTGGGACAGCCGGGAACACTGAAGCTTTCTTT. It translates to CSVGTAGNTEAFF.

About this clonotype itself: A much bigger clone sits one base away, suggesting this may be a read error. This chain uses TRBV7-2 with TRBJ1-5; a possible D gene is TRBD1 (6 bases). The CDR3 runs to 13 residues. Germline V gene sequence: CDR1 SGHTA, CDR2 FQGNSA. Trimming shortened V by 6 bases and J by 1 base, and 7 bases separated the two germline ends. DNA for the CDR3: TGTGCCAGCAGGGGACACAGCAATCAGCCCCAGCATTTT. This encodes CASRGHSNQPQHF.

In its sample, this clonotype was seen a few times. The gene calls are TRBV6-1 and TRBJ2-7; maybe TRBD1 (6 bases). V lost 6 bases and J lost 3, with 15 bases in between. Germline V gene lookup returns CDR1 MNHNS and CDR2 SASEGT. This CDR3 has 14 amino acids. The CDR3 nucleotides are TGTGCCAGCAGGGACAGACCAGGAAGCTACGAGCAGTACTTC. This codes for CASRDRPGSYEQYF.

The V and J genes are TRBV19 and TRBJ1-1, with 10 bases lining up with TRBD1. With V trimmed by 8 bases and J by 4 bases, 10 bases remained unmatched. Germline assignment: CDR1 LNHDA and CDR2 SQIVND (reference sequence). The CDR3 has 15 amino acids. In DNA form, the CDR3 reads TGTGCCAGTCGATCGGACAGGGGGATTTTCACTGAAGCTTTCTTT. Amino acid sequence: CASRSDRGIFTEAFF. Complete variable domain (other parts from reference TRBV19 and TRBJ1-1): DGGITQSPKYLFRKEGQNVTLSCEQNLNHDAMYWYRQDPGQGLRLIYYSQIVNDFQKGDIAEGYSVSREKKESFPLTVTSAQKNPTAFYLCASRSDRGIFTEAFFGQGTRLTVV.

This clonotype has at least ten counts. The CDR3 sequence is CASSPWDTEAFF. For the CDR3, the DNA is TGTGCCAGCAGCCCATGGGACACTGAAGCTTTCTTT. V usage is TRBV28 and J usage is TRBJ1-1; no firm D call. The germline V gene has CDR1 MDHEN and CDR2 SYDVKM. CDR3 size: 12 residues. V was clipped by 6 bases and J by 3 bases, with 8 bases between them.

As DNA, the CDR3 is TGTGCCAGCAGTTCGTCATTAACCGGGACAGGTTATCAGCCCCAGCATTTT. Its protein is CASSSSLTGTGYQPQHF. The rearrangement links TRBV28 to TRBJ1-5, with 8 bases matching TRBD1. Germline lookup yields CDR1 MDHEN and CDR2 SYDVKM. This CDR3 region has 17 residues. Trimming cost V 4 bases and J 5 bases; bases outside gene matches: 13.

DNA of the CDR3: TGTGCCAGCAGTGACAGGGTGACTAGCGGGATTAACGAGCAGTACTTC. This codes for CASSDRVTSGINEQYF. The rearrangement joins TRBV27 to TRBJ2-7; 11 bases map to TRBD2. The CDR3 has 16 amino acids. Trimming removed 5 bases from V and 5 bases from J; junction bases left unmatched: 11. CDR1 and CDR2 (germline): MNHEY, SMNVEV (reference sequence).

V is TRBV2 and J is TRBJ1-4; maybe TRBD1 (5 bases). Trimming removed 2 bases at V and 4 bases at J, with 5 bases between. The germline CDR1 and CDR2 sequences are SNHLY and FYNNEI. There are 13 residues in the CDR3. This CDR3 is CASSEQGNEKLFF. For the CDR3, the DNA is TGTGCCAGCAGTGAACAGGGTAATGAAAAACTGTTTTTT. The full variable domain, in which reference TRBV2 and TRBJ1-4 provide the parts outside the CDR3, is EPEVTQTPSHQVTQMGQEVILRCVPISNHLYFYWYRQILGQKVEFLVSFYNNEISEKSEIFDDQFSVERPDGSNFTLKIRSTKLEDSAMYFCASSEQGNEKLFFGSGTQLSVL.

Concerning this clonotype: Germline and junction disagree at one end, which may indicate a read error. The CDR3 here is CASSEAGAVTGELFF. Written as DNA, the CDR3 is TGCGCCAGCAGTGAAGCGGGAGCGGTCACCGGGGAGCTGTTTTTT. This chain joins TRBV6-2 or TRBV6-3 and TRBJ2-2; 8 bases map to TRBD2. CDR1 is MNHEY and CDR2 is SVGEGT in the germline V gene. The length of the CDR3 is 15 residues.

At least ten counts were recorded for this clonotype. The V gene is TRBV2, the J gene TRBJ1-2; weak D call: TRBD1 (6 bases). With 6 bases removed from V and 4 bases from J, the gap between germline ends came to 15 bases. Germline CDR1 reads SNHLY; CDR2 reads FYNNEI. CDR3 length: 14 residues. The CDR3, as DNA: TGTGCCAGCAGGCAACAGGGTATTGGCTATGGCTACACCTTC. Its protein is CASRQQGIGYGYTF.

The genes are TRBV6-5 and TRBJ1-1, with no clear D. The CDR3 contains 16 residues. Trimming took 4 bases from V and 3 from J, leaving 18 bases between them. Germline V gene sequence: CDR1 MNHEY, CDR2 SVGAGI. CDR3 protein: CASSFDGRREDTEAFF. The CDR3 nucleotides are TGTGCCAGCAGTTTTGATGGCAGGAGAGAGGACACTGAAGCTTTCTTT.

A few counts support this clonotype. This chain links TRBV19 with TRBJ1-5; TRBD1 agrees at 7 bases. V shed 7 bases, J shed 9 bases, and the junction held 24 bases outside the gene matches. Looked up from germline, CDR1 is LNHDA and CDR2 is SQIVND (reference sequence). CDR3 length: 18 amino acids. The CDR3 region is CASNSPSGQMRLDRPQHF. As DNA, the CDR3 is TGTGCCAGTAACTCCCCCTCGGGACAGATGCGACTTGACCGGCCCCAGCATTTT.

This clonotype was recorded a few times. The chain is built from TRBV3-1 and TRBJ1-2; D is undetermined. This CDR3 spans 15 amino acids. Trimming stripped 5 bases from V and 0 bases from J, with 13 bases between. The germline V gene encodes CDR1 LGHDT and CDR2 YNNKEL (reference sequence). CDR3 sequence (DNA): TGTGCCAGCAGCAATGCTTTTACAACTAACTATGGCTACACCTTC. This sequence encodes CASSNAFTTNYGYTF.

The CDR3 nucleotides are TGTGCCAGCAGATTGACAGCTCAGCCCCAGCATTTT. It encodes CASRLTAQPQHF. This sequence joins TRBV2 and TRBJ1-5; the D gene is possibly TRBD1 (5 bases). The CDR3 has 12 residues. V was clipped by 6 bases and J by 6 bases, with 9 bases between them. Germline CDR1 reads SNHLY; CDR2 reads FYNNEI. Full variable domain (rest looked up from reference TRBV2 and TRBJ1-5): EPEVTQTPSHQVTQMGQEVILRCVPISNHLYFYWYRQILGQKVEFLVSFYNNEISEKSEIFDDQFSVERPDGSNFTLKIRSTKLEDSAMYFCASRLTAQPQHFGDGTRLSIL.

V usage is TRBV5-6 and J usage is TRBJ1-3; unclear D gene. The CDR3 spans 14 residues. Looked up from germline, CDR1 is SGHDT and CDR2 is YYEEEE. V lost 1 base to trimming and J lost 9 bases, with 14 bases between them. CDR3 protein: CASSLPELTSTIYF. In DNA, the CDR3 is TGTGCCAGCAGCTTGCCAGAACTTACGAGCACCATATATTTT.